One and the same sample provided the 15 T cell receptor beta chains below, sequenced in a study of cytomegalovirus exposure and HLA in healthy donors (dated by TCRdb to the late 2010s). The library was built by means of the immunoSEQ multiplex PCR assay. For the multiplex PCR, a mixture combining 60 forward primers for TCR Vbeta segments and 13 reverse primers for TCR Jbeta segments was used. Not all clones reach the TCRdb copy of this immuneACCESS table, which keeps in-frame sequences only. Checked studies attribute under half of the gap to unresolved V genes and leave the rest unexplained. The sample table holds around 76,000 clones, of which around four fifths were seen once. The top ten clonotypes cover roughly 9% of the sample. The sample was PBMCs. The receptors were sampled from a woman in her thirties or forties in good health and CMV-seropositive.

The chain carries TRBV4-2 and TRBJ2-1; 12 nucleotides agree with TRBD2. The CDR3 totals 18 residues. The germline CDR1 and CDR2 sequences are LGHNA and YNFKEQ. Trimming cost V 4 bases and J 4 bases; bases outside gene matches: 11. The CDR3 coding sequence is TGTGCCAGCAGCCCAAGGACTAGCGGGGTACCGAAATACAATGAGCAGTTCTTC. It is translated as CASSPRTSGVPKYNEQFF.

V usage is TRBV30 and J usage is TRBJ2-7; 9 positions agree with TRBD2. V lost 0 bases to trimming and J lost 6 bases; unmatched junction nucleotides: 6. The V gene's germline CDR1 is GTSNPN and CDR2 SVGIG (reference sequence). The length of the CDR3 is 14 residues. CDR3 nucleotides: TGTGCCTGGAGTGTCCAGCGGGGGGAGGTCGAGCAGTACTTC. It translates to CAWSVQRGEVEQYF. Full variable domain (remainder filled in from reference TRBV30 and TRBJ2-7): SQTIHQWPATLVQPVGSPLSLECTVEGTSNPNLYWYRQAAGRGLQLLFYSVGIGQISSEVPQNLSASRPQDRQFILSSKKLLLSDSGFYLCAWSVQRGEVEQYFGPGTRLTVT.

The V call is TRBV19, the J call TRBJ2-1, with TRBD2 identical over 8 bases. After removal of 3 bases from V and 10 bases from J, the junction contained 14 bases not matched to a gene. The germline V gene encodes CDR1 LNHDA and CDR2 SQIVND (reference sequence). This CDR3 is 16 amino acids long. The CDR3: CASSISGGPTEREQFF. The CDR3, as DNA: TGTGCCAGTAGTATCAGCGGGGGTCCGACTGAGAGAGAGCAGTTCTTC.

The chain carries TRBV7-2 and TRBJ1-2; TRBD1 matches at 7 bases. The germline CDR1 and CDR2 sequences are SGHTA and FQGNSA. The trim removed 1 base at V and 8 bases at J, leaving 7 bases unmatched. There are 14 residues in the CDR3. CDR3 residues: CASSLEGRGKGYTF. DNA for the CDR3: TGTGCCAGCAGCTTAGAAGGCAGGGGGAAAGGCTACACCTTC.

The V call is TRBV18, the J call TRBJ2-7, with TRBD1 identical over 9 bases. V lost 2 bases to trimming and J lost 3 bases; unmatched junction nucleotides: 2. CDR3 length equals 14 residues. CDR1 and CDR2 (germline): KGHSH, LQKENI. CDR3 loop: CASSPMGQGYEQYF. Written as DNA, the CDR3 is TGTGCCAGCTCACCAATGGGACAGGGCTACGAGCAGTACTTC.

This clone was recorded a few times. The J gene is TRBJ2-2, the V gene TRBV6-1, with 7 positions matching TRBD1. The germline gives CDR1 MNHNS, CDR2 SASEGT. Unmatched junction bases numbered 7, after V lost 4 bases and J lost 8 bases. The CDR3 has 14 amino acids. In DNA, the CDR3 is TGTGCCAGCAGTGTTACAGGGGTGAGAGGGGAGCTGTTTTTT. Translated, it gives CASSVTGVRGELFF.

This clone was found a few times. The CDR3 DNA reads as TGTGCCAGCAGGGACAGAGCTAACTATGGCTACACCTTC. Encoded protein: CASRDRANYGYTF. The chain links TRBV6-6 to TRBJ1-2; possible D gene TRBD1, 6 bases. Germline-derived CDR1 and CDR2 are MNHNY and SVGAGI (reference sequence). Deletions cut 6 bases from V and 0 bases from J, with 8 bases between. There are 13 residues in the CDR3.

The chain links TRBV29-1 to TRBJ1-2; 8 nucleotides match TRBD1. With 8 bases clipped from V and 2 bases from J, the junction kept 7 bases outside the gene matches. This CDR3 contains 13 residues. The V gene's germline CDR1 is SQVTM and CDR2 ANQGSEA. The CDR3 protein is CSSRTGWNYGYTF. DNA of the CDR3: TGCAGCTCAAGGACAGGGTGGAACTATGGCTACACCTTC.

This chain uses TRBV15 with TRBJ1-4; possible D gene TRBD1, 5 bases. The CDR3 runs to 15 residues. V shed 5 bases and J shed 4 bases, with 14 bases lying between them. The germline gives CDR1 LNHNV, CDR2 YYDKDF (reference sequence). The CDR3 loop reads CATSGRTHDNEKLFF. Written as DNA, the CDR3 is TGTGCCACCAGCGGCCGGACACATGATAATGAAAAACTGTTTTTT. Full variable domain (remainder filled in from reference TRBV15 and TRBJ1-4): DAMVIQNPRYQVTQFGKPVTLSCSQTLNHNVMYWYQQKSSQAPKLLFHYYDKDFNNEADTPDNFQSRRPNTSFCFLDIRSPGLGDTAMYLCATSGRTHDNEKLFFGSGTQLSVL.

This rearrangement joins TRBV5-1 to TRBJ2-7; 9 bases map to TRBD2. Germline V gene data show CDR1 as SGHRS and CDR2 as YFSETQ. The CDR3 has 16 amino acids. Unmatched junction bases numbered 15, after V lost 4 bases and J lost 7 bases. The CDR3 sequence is CASSGGASGANYEQYF. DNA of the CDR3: TGCGCCAGCAGCGGCGGTGCTAGCGGGGCGAACTATGAGCAGTACTTC.

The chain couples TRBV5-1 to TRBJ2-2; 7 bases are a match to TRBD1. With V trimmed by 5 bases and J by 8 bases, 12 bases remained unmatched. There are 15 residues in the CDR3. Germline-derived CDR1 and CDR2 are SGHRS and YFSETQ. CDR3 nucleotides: TGCGCCAGCAGTACCTCCGGGACAGCCGTGGGGGAGCTGTTTTTT. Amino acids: CASSTSGTAVGELFF.

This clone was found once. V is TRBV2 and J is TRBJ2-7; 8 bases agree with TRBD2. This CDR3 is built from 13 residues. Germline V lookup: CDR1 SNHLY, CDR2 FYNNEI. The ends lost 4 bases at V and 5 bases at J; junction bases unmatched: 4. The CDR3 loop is CASSVSGVHEQYF. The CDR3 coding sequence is TGTGCCAGCAGTGTTAGCGGGGTCCACGAGCAGTACTTC.

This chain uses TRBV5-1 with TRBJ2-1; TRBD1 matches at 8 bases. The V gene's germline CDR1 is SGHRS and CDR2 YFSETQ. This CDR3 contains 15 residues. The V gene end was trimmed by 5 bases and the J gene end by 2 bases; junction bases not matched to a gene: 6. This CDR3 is CASRRQGSPYNEQFF. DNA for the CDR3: TGCGCCAGCAGACGACAGGGGAGTCCCTACAATGAGCAGTTCTTC.

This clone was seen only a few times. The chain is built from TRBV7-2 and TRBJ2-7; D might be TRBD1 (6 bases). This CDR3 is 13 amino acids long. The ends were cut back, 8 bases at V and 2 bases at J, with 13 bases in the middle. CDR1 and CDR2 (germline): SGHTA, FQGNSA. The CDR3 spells CASRGQTAYEQYF. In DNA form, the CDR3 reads TGTGCCAGCCGTGGACAGACCGCCTACGAGCAGTACTTC.

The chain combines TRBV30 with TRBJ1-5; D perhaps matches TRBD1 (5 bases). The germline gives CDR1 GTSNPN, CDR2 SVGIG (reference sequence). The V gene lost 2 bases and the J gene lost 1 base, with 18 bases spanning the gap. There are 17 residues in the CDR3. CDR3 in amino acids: CAWSKGQSENSNQPQHF. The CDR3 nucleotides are TGTGCCTGGAGTAAGGGGCAGTCCGAGAACAGCAATCAGCCCCAGCATTTT.